This is a list of T cell receptor beta chains from one sample in a study of regulatory T cells in long-lasting Graves disease. TCRdb redid the calling of the multiplex PCR reads with MiXCR, one entry per CDR3 protein. Here the sample spans around 250,000 distinct CDR3 sequences, around 20% being singletons. The sample consisted of peripheral blood mononuclear cells (PBMCs), taken at new diagnosis, from a patient treated with antithyroid drugs. Receptors were obtained from a female donor with Graves disease. The CDR3 runs from the conserved cysteine through the conserved F or W. The D gene is left open where the match is weak. Clone size, where shown, is once, few, many, or a class for clones that have expanded.

CDR3nt: TGTGCCAGCACCACAGGGATCGGGGCAGATACGCAGTATTTT; CDR3aa: CASTTGIGADTQYF; d_gene: .; j_gene: TRBJ2-3; v_gene: TRBV6-1; abundance: many
CDR3nt: TGCGCCAGCAGCCAGGAGTGGCAGGCCGGGGATGAGCAGTTCTTC; CDR3aa: CASSQEWQAGDEQFF; d_gene: .; j_gene: TRBJ2-1; v_gene: TRBV4-3; abundance: many
CDR3nt: TGTGCCAGCAGTTACAGCAATCAGCCCCAGCATTTT; CDR3aa: CASSYSNQPQHF; d_gene: .; j_gene: TRBJ1-5; v_gene: TRBV2; abundance: many
CDR3nt: TGTGCCAGCAGCGACAGGGAGGCCTATGAAAAACTGTTTTTT; CDR3aa: CASSDREAYEKLFF; d_gene: TRBD1; j_gene: TRBJ1-4; v_gene: TRBV5-5; abundance: .
CDR3nt: TGCGCCAGCAGCTTTCGCCAGATGACAGGGTCCCTCGTTGCTAATGAAAAACTGTTTTTT; CDR3aa: CASSFRQMTGSLVANEKLFF; d_gene: TRBD1; j_gene: TRBJ1-4; v_gene: TRBV5-1; abundance: many
CDR3nt: TGCGCCAGCAGCCCCGGGCCCAGGAGCACAACTAATGAAAAACTGTTTTTT; CDR3aa: CASSPGPRSTTNEKLFF; d_gene: .; j_gene: TRBJ1-4; v_gene: TRBV5-1; abundance: few
CDR3nt: TGCAGCGTTGGTTTACGGACAGGGGCCGATACGCAGTATTTT; CDR3aa: CSVGLRTGADTQYF; d_gene: TRBD1; j_gene: TRBJ2-3; v_gene: TRBV29-1; abundance: many
CDR3nt: TGTGCCAGCTCACCTTGGCGGGAGGGCCTCGAGCAGTACTTC; CDR3aa: CASSPWREGLEQYF; d_gene: TRBD2; j_gene: TRBJ2-7; v_gene: TRBV18; abundance: many
CDR3nt: TGCAGTGCTAGAGATCCTAGGCCCGGGGAGCTGCTTTTT; CDR3aa: CSARDPRPGELLF; d_gene: .; j_gene: TRBJ2-2; v_gene: TRBV20-1; abundance: .
CDR3nt: TGTGCCAGCCCTAGGACTAGCGGTACCTACGAGCAGTACTTC; CDR3aa: CASPRTSGTYEQYF; d_gene: TRBD2; j_gene: TRBJ2-7; v_gene: TRBV19; abundance: .
CDR3nt: TGTGCCAGCAGTGATAGGGCAGGGCCTCACGAGCAGTACTTC; CDR3aa: CASSDRAGPHEQYF; d_gene: .; j_gene: TRBJ2-7; v_gene: TRBV2; abundance: many
CDR3nt: TGCAGTGCTAGACAGGGGGCCGGTCAGCCCCAGCATTTT; CDR3aa: CSARQGAGQPQHF; d_gene: TRBD1; j_gene: TRBJ1-5; v_gene: TRBV20-1; abundance: many
CDR3nt: TGTGCCAGCAGTCGGGACGGGACCTACGAGCAGTACTTC; CDR3aa: CASSRDGTYEQYF; d_gene: .; j_gene: TRBJ2-7; v_gene: TRBV28; abundance: many
CDR3nt: TGTGCCAGCAGCCCACATACCGGGACCCAACGGTACAATGAGCAGTTCTTC; CDR3aa: CASSPHTGTQRYNEQFF; d_gene: .; j_gene: TRBJ2-1; v_gene: TRBV9; abundance: many
CDR3nt: TGCAGTGCTCCCGGGACTAGCGGGGGCCACACAGATACGCAGTATTTT; CDR3aa: CSAPGTSGGHTDTQYF; d_gene: TRBD2; j_gene: TRBJ2-3; v_gene: TRBV20-1; abundance: .
CDR3nt: TGCAGTGCTCCATGGACTAGCGGGGGGCCCTACAATGAGCAGTTCTTC; CDR3aa: CSAPWTSGGPYNEQFF; d_gene: TRBD2; j_gene: TRBJ2-1; v_gene: TRBV20-1; abundance: once
CDR3nt: TGTGCCAGCAGTTCCGCCATATCGTTTTCCCCGAATGAGCAGTTCTTC; CDR3aa: CASSSAISFSPNEQFF; d_gene: .; j_gene: TRBJ2-1; v_gene: TRBV6-2/TRBV6-3; abundance: .
CDR3nt: TGTGCCAGCAGTTTAGAAACTAGCGGGCCCTACGAGCAGTACTTC; CDR3aa: CASSLETSGPYEQYF; d_gene: TRBD2; j_gene: TRBJ2-7; v_gene: TRBV12-3/TRBV12-4; abundance: many
CDR3nt: TGTGCCACCAGGGTTAGACAGGGGGCGGCTGAAGCTTTCTTT; CDR3aa: CATRVRQGAAEAFF; d_gene: TRBD1; j_gene: TRBJ1-1; v_gene: TRBV12-3/TRBV12-4; abundance: many
CDR3nt: TGTGCCAGCAGCCCTGGAGTAGCGGGGTACCAAGAGACCCAGTACTTC; CDR3aa: CASSPGVAGYQETQYF; d_gene: TRBD2; j_gene: TRBJ2-5; v_gene: TRBV11-3; abundance: many
CDR3nt: TGTGCCAGCAGTCCCCGGACAGTAGCCAAAAACATTCAGTACTTC; CDR3aa: CASSPRTVAKNIQYF; d_gene: .; j_gene: TRBJ2-4; v_gene: TRBV12-3/TRBV12-4; abundance: many
CDR3nt: TGTGCCAGCAGCAAACAGGGGGCAGGCACTGAAGCTTTCTTT; CDR3aa: CASSKQGAGTEAFF; d_gene: TRBD1; j_gene: TRBJ1-1; v_gene: TRBV7-3; abundance: few
CDR3nt: TGTGCCAGCACCGAGGTGGGGGGCAATCAGCCCCAGCATTTT; CDR3aa: CASTEVGGNQPQHF; d_gene: .; j_gene: TRBJ1-5; v_gene: TRBV28; abundance: many
CDR3nt: TGTGCCAGCAGCACACACTCAGGGGAAGGTGGCTACACCTTC; CDR3aa: CASSTHSGEGGYTF; d_gene: .; j_gene: TRBJ1-2; v_gene: TRBV7-3; abundance: many